This T cell receptor (beta chain) is drawn from a study of cytomegalovirus exposure and HLA in healthy donors. Whole-study context: The Caucasian-associated ancestry cluster held more than 80% of 300 to 500 genotyped donors.

The PCR contained 60 Vbeta and 13 Jbeta primers. Assay used: immunoSEQ multiplex PCR; TCRdb lists only in-frame clones, some missing. This sample yields about 80,000 clones, of which about two thirds are seen a single time; 6.5% to 7.5% belongs to the top ten. V was pared by 6 bases and J by 1 base, with 10 bases between. The germline CDR1 and CDR2 sequences are MNHEY and SMNVEV (reference sequence). The CDR3 spans 13 residues. The TCR originated in a woman aged 50 to 60 in good health and CMV-seropositive. The rearrangement joins TRBV27 to TRBJ2-7; a weak D match, TRBD1 (6 bases). Sequenced input: PBMCs. This chain's CDR3 is CASSLGQSYEQYV. The CDR3 DNA is TGTGCCAGCAGCCTTGGACAGTCCTACGAGCAGTACGTC.